The 17 T cell receptor beta chains below come from one sample, sequenced in a study of shared clonotypes between healthy human individuals. The table came from immunoSEQ multiplex PCR; TCRdb's copy has only in-frame clones and leaves some out. The sample includes a few million clones, roughly 93% of them seen just once. Sequences were obtained from naive CD4+ T cells from PBMCs. Subset of the sample: CD45RA+ positively selected. These receptor sequences come from a man aged 18 to 30 in good health. Some clones in this sample may be carry-over from other donors' samples.

For this clone: The sample has other DNA sequences that encode this CDR3 too. This chain's CDR3 is CAISESNEQYF. The CDR3 nucleotides read TGTGCCATCAGTGAGAGCAACGAGCAGTACTTC. The rearrangement links TRBV10-3 to TRBJ2-7; D is unresolved. The CDR3 consists of 11 residues. Trimming removed 2 bases from V and 5 bases from J, with 4 bases in between. Germline V gene data show CDR1 as ENHRY and CDR2 as SYGVKD.

This chain connects TRBV11-2 to TRBJ2-6; the match to TRBD1 covers 8 bases. Germline trimming cut 3 bases from V and 0 bases from J; bases unmatched to any gene: 1. The CDR3 contains 16 residues. The V gene's germline CDR1 is SGHAT and CDR2 FQNNGV. The CDR3 region is CASSLQGASGANVLTF. In DNA form, the CDR3 reads TGTGCCAGCAGCTTGCAGGGGGCCTCTGGGGCCAACGTCCTGACTTTC.

The rearrangement joins TRBV9 to TRBJ2-5, with 7 bases fitting TRBD1. Germline CDR1 is SGDLS and CDR2 is YYNGEE. Losses at the gene ends were 3 bases for V and 5 bases for J; bases not matched to a gene: 10. The CDR3 has 15 residues. The CDR3 spells CASSGQGEVGETQYF. The CDR3 DNA reads TGTGCCAGCAGCGGACAGGGAGAGGTCGGGGAGACCCAGTACTTC.

This clone has a single count. Other DNA variants within this sample encode the same CDR3. The chain combines TRBV7-2 with TRBJ2-5; D is undetermined. Looked up from germline, CDR1 is SGHTA and CDR2 is FQGNSA. The CDR3 spans 13 residues. Between the trimmed V and J ends, which lost 6 bases and 5 bases, there was a span of 13 bases. This chain's CDR3 is CASSVSGEETQYF. Written as DNA, the CDR3 is TGTGCCAGCAGTGTGTCGGGTGAGGAGACCCAGTACTTC.

The chain links TRBV6-1 to TRBJ1-5; tentatively, D is TRBD1 (5 bases). The CDR3 length is 13 residues. The germline V gene encodes CDR1 MNHNS and CDR2 SASEGT. Between the trimmed V and J ends, which lost 3 bases and 7 bases, there was a span of 10 bases. CDR3 sequence: CASSDQGGQPQHF. The CDR3 nucleotides are TGTGCCAGCAGTGACCAGGGTGGGCAGCCCCAGCATTTT.

V gene TRBV16 combines with J gene TRBJ1-4; no firm D call. The CDR3 sequence is 15 residues long. Trimming stripped 0 bases from V and 3 bases from J, with 8 bases between. The germline V gene encodes CDR1 KGHSY and CDR2 FQNENV. The CDR3 sequence is CASSQSVAANEKLFF. The CDR3 nucleotides read TGTGCCAGCAGCCAATCGGTGGCAGCTAATGAAAAACTGTTTTTT.

The chain combines TRBV2 with TRBJ1-1; the match to TRBD1 covers 8 bases. CDR1 and CDR2 from the germline V gene are SNHLY and FYNNEI. This CDR3 has 13 amino acids. V shed 7 bases, J shed 8 bases, and the junction held 9 bases outside the gene matches. CDR3 amino acids: CASNLGQGLEAFF. The DNA for the CDR3 is TGTGCCAGCAACCTAGGACAGGGTTTAGAAGCTTTCTTT.

This clone showed up just once. The chain carries TRBV7-3 and TRBJ2-1; TRBD1 matches 9 bases. CDR1 and CDR2 (germline): SGHTA, FQGTGA. Germline trimming cut 5 bases from V and 2 bases from J; bases unmatched to any gene: 4. The CDR3 totals 15 residues. The CDR3 sequence: CASSRDREAYNEQFF. The CDR3, as DNA: TGTGCCAGCAGCCGGGACAGGGAGGCCTACAATGAGCAGTTCTTC. The entire variable domain, with the rest obtained from reference TRBV7-3 and TRBJ2-1, is as follows: GAGVSQTPSNKVTEKGKYVELRCDPISGHTALYWYRQSLGQGPEFLIYFQGTGAADDSGLPNDRFFAVRPEGSVSTLKIQRTERGDSAVYLCASSRDREAYNEQFFGPGTRLTVL.

This clone was picked up a small number of times. The rearrangement uses TRBV7-9 and TRBJ1-5; TRBD1 matches at 7 bases. The CDR3 totals 15 residues. Germline trimming cut 6 bases from V and 4 bases from J; bases unmatched to any gene: 9. Germline-derived CDR1 and CDR2 are SEHNR and FQNEAQ (reference sequence). The DNA of the CDR3 is TGTGCCAGCAGTTACGCAACAGGGGTGAATCAGCCCCAGCATTTT. Amino acids: CASSYATGVNQPQHF.

The V and J genes are TRBV5-6 and TRBJ2-2, with 7 bases lining up with TRBD1. The CDR3 loop spans 11 amino acids. Germline CDR1 reads SGHDT; CDR2 reads YYEEEE. V was clipped by 8 bases and J by 9 bases; unmatched bases: 4. The CDR3 spells CASQGVRELFF. DNA of the CDR3: TGTGCCAGTCAGGGGGTCCGGGAGCTGTTTTTT.

The chain combines TRBV19 with TRBJ2-1; 10 bases fit TRBD2. With V trimmed by 3 bases and J by 6 bases, 5 bases remained unmatched. The CDR3 consists of 15 residues. The germline gives CDR1 LNHDA, CDR2 SQIVND (reference sequence). CDR3 region: CASSILAGAGNEQFF. The CDR3, as DNA: TGTGCCAGTAGTATTCTAGCGGGAGCAGGCAATGAGCAGTTCTTC.

The V call is TRBV29-1, the J call TRBJ2-1, with D uncertain. The CDR3 contains 11 residues. Trimming pared 4 bases from V and 10 bases from J, leaving 11 bases between. CDR1 and CDR2 (germline): SQVTM, ANQGSEA. The CDR3 sequence is CSVGEVREQFF. The CDR3 DNA reads TGCAGCGTTGGTGAGGTGAGGGAGCAGTTCTTC.

The gene calls are TRBV5-4 and TRBJ2-1; weak D call: TRBD2 (6 bases). In germline, CDR1 is SGHNT, CDR2 YYREEE (reference sequence). V lost 0 bases to trimming and J lost 5 bases, with 9 bases between them. The CDR3 is 14 residues long. The DNA for the CDR3 is TGTGCCAGCAGCTTGGGAGGACTAAACAATGAGCAGTTCTTC. This codes for CASSLGGLNNEQFF.

This clone was picked up one time. The chain has TRBV11-2 and TRBJ2-3, with D maybe TRBD2 (5 bases). Germline V gene lookup returns CDR1 SGHAT and CDR2 FQNNGV. This CDR3 has 14 amino acids. Trimming shortened V by 3 bases and J by 6 bases, and 13 bases separated the two germline ends. CDR3 amino acids: CASSFEGVRDTQYF. The CDR3 DNA sequence: TGTGCCAGCAGCTTCGAGGGAGTTCGGGATACGCAGTATTTT.

This rearrangement joins TRBV6-5 to TRBJ1-5; D call uncertain. V was trimmed by 3 bases and J by 3 bases, leaving 9 bases between them. Per germline, CDR1 MNHEY and CDR2 SVGAGI. The CDR3 contains 14 residues. The CDR3: CASSYSTPNQPQHF. CDR3 nucleotides: TGTGCCAGCAGTTATTCAACCCCCAATCAGCCCCAGCATTTT.

The chain links TRBV29-1 to TRBJ2-7; D might be TRBD1 (6 bases). Germline CDR1 reads SQVTM; CDR2 reads ANQGSEA. The CDR3 consists of 13 residues. V was clipped by 4 bases and J by 4 bases, with 14 bases between them. CDR3 coding DNA: TGCAGCGTTGCCTGGGACACCGGTTACGAGCAGTACTTC. Translating it yields CSVAWDTGYEQYF.

The chain is built from TRBV6-1 and TRBJ2-2; weak D call: TRBD2 (6 bases). This CDR3 region has 16 residues. Looked up from germline, CDR1 is MNHNS and CDR2 is SASEGT. V lost 4 bases, J lost 7 bases, and 19 bases lay in between. The CDR3 nucleotides are TGTGCCAGCAGTGGGCGACTAGTCGGGAACGGCGGGGAGCTGTTTTTT. It codes for CASSGRLVGNGGELFF.